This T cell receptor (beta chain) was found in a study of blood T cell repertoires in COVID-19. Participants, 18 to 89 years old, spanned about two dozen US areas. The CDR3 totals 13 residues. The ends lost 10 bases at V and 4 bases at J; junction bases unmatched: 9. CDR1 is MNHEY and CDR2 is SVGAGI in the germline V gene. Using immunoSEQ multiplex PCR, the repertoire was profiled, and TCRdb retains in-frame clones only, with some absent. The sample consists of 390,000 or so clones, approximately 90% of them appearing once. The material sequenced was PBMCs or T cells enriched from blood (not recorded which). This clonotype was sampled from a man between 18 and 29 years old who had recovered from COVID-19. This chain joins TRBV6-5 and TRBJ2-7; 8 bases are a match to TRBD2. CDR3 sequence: CAIKASGSYEQYF. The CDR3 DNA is TGTGCCATCAAGGCCAGCGGGAGTTACGAGCAGTACTTC.